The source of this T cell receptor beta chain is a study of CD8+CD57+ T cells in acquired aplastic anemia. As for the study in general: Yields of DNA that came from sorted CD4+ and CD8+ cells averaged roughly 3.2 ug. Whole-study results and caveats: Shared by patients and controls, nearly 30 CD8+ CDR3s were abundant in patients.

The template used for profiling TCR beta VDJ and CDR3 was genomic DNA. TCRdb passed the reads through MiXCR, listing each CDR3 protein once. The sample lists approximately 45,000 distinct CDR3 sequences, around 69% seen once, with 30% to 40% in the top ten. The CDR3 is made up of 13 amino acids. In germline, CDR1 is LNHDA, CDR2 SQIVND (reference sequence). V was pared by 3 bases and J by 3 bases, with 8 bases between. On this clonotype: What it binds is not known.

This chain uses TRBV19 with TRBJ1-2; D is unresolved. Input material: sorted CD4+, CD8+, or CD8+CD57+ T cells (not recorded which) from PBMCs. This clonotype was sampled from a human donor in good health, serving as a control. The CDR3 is CASSILAYYGYTF. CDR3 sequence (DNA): TGTGCCAGTAGTATCCTGGCGTACTATGGCTACACCTTC.